The sequence of this TCR beta chain was determined in a study of metastatic and nonmetastatic thyroid tumors. The CDR3 is 15 residues long. V was pared by 0 bases and J by 0 bases, with 10 bases between. The V gene's germline CDR1 is SGHDT and CDR2 YYEEEE. At least ten counts were recorded for this clone. Via MiXCR, TCRdb re-called the PCR reads. This sample has around 40,000 clones, with roughly 17% found just once. Thyroid surgery took place with no prior treatment in any patient. This chain uses TRBV5-6 with TRBJ2-7; D remains unclear. Source material: blood. This sequence was found in a male donor with papillary thyroid cancer or a benign thyroid nodule (not recorded which). Some clones in this sample may be carry-over from other donors' samples. DNA for the CDR3: TGTGCCAGCAGCTTGGACAGCGAATTCTCCTACGAGCAGTACTTC. The encoded protein is CASSLDSEFSYEQYF.